The next 32 T cell receptor beta chains were all read from a single sample in a study of T cell changes during pregnancy in multiple sclerosis. The data were produced by immunoSEQ multiplex PCR, yet TCRdb's version contains in-frame clones alone and is incomplete. The table includes roughly 50,000 clones, roughly 92% detected once. The sample here was CD4+ T cells from peripheral blood mononuclear cells, taken in the third trimester of pregnancy. Receptors originate from a female donor with multiple sclerosis, enrolled in a pregnancy study.

The sample holds one count of this clone. The V gene is TRBV28, the J gene TRBJ2-6; 7 nucleotides align to TRBD1. Germline values: CDR1 MDHEN, CDR2 SYDVKM. The CDR3 spans 16 residues. The trim removed 6 bases at V and 0 bases at J, leaving 5 bases unmatched. The CDR3 bases are TGTGCCAGCAGCCCCGACAGGGACTCTGGGGCCAACGTCCTGACTTTC. It is translated as CASSPDRDSGANVLTF.

Here the CDR3 reads CASSMLGQPQHF. In DNA form, the CDR3 reads TGTGCCAGTAGTATGCTCGGTCAGCCCCAGCATTTT. The chain recombines TRBV19 with TRBJ1-5; no definite D call. The CDR3 has 12 residues. The germline V gene has CDR1 LNHDA and CDR2 SQIVND (reference sequence). Trimming left V 3 bases short and J 6 bases short, with 6 bases between.

V usage is TRBV27 and J usage is TRBJ1-1; D remains ambiguous. The V gene's germline CDR1 is MNHEY and CDR2 SMNVEV (reference sequence). The CDR3 totals 15 residues. With 6 bases removed from V and 4 bases from J, the gap between germline ends came to 18 bases. The CDR3 nucleotides read TGTGCCAGCAGGACCTCAGTGATGTGGGCCACTGAAGCTTTCTTT. Protein product: CASRTSVMWATEAFF.

The rearrangement links TRBV9 to TRBJ2-1, with 10 bases lining up with TRBD1. V lost 0 bases and J lost 7; bases outside the gene matches: 7. Germline values: CDR1 SGDLS, CDR2 YYNGEE. The CDR3 spans 16 residues. The CDR3 spells CASSVETGGILNEQFF. For the CDR3, the DNA is TGTGCCAGCAGCGTAGAGACAGGGGGCATTTTGAATGAGCAGTTCTTC.

The V and J genes are TRBV19 and TRBJ1-1; the match to TRBD1 covers 11 bases. Germline V gene lookup returns CDR1 LNHDA and CDR2 SQIVND (reference sequence). V lost 6 bases and J lost 2; bases outside the gene matches: 17. The CDR3 consists of 19 residues. The CDR3 loop is CASRPPVWDRGKRNTEAFF. CDR3 DNA: TGTGCCAGTAGGCCCCCCGTTTGGGACAGGGGGAAGAGAAACACTGAAGCTTTCTTT.

The chain combines TRBV5-4 with TRBJ2-3; TRBD2 aligns across 12 bases. Germline assignment: CDR1 SGHNT and CDR2 YYREEE (reference sequence). The trim removed 2 bases at V and 3 bases at J, leaving 10 bases unmatched. The length of the CDR3 is 18 residues. The CDR3 protein is CASSFGLAGGPGTDTQYF. CDR3 nucleotides: TGTGCCAGCAGCTTCGGGCTAGCGGGGGGGCCTGGTACAGATACGCAGTATTTT.

The chain carries TRBV2 and TRBJ2-2; TRBD2 matches at 10 bases. CDR1 is SNHLY, CDR2 FYNNEI, per germline. The V gene end was trimmed by 2 bases and the J gene end by 7 bases; junction bases not matched to a gene: 10. CDR3 length: 17 residues. Here the CDR3 reads CASSELSGGAVGGELFF. The CDR3, as DNA: TGTGCCAGCAGTGAACTGAGCGGGGGGGCCGTAGGCGGGGAGCTGTTTTTT.

V is TRBV19 and J is TRBJ1-1; D not resolved. Trimming shortened V by 5 bases and J by 3 bases, and 10 bases separated the two germline ends. The CDR3 runs to 13 residues. The germline V gene has CDR1 LNHDA and CDR2 SQIVND (reference sequence). The CDR3 spells CASSLGLDTEAFF. DNA for the CDR3: TGTGCCAGTAGTCTCGGACTGGACACTGAAGCTTTCTTT. The full variable domain, completed using reference TRBV19 and TRBJ1-1, is DGGITQSPKYLFRKEGQNVTLSCEQNLNHDAMYWYRQDPGQGLRLIYYSQIVNDFQKGDIAEGYSVSREKKESFPLTVTSAQKNPTAFYLCASSLGLDTEAFFGQGTRLTVV.

In its sample, this clone was seen once. This chain joins TRBV7-9 and TRBJ2-3; no reliable D call. CDR3 length: 18 residues. V was shortened by 2 bases and J by 0 bases, with 18 bases between the two germline ends. Germline-derived CDR1 and CDR2 are SEHNR and FQNEAQ (reference sequence). CDR3 sequence (DNA): TGTGCCAGCAGCTTAACCGCCGGTGACTTATCTAGCACAGATACGCAGTATTTT. It translates to CASSLTAGDLSSTDTQYF. The whole variable domain, remainder taken from reference TRBV7-9 and TRBJ2-3, is DTGVSQNPRHKITKRGQNVTFRCDPISEHNRLYWYRQTLGQGPEFLTYFQNEAQLEKSRLLSDRFSAERPKGSFSTLEIQRTEQGDSAMYLCASSLTAGDLSSTDTQYFGPGTRLTVL.

In this sample, this clone turned up a few times. The rearrangement joins TRBV7-8 to TRBJ2-1, with 11 nucleotides matching TRBD2. The CDR3 runs to 16 residues. V dropped 4 bases and J dropped 2; count of bases not matched to a gene: 4. Per germline, CDR1 SGHVS and CDR2 FQNEAQ. The CDR3 nucleotides read TGTGCCAGCAGCTCCTTAGCGGGAGGGGCCTACAATGAGCAGTTCTTC. Translated, it gives CASSSLAGGAYNEQFF.

This clone was counted between two and nine times. The V gene is TRBV30, the J gene TRBJ1-3, with D perhaps TRBD1 (6 bases). Germline V gene sequence: CDR1 GTSNPN, CDR2 SVGIG (reference sequence). The CDR3 has 16 amino acids. V shed 2 bases and J shed 2 bases, with 16 bases lying between them. CDR3 coding DNA: TGTGCCTGGAGTCCCGGGGAGGGGGGTACTGGAAACACCATATATTTT. This codes for CAWSPGEGGTGNTIYF.

The CDR3 bases are TGTGCCAGCAGCCCTGACAGGGGCCGAGCCTACGAGCAGTACTTC. Translation: CASSPDRGRAYEQYF. The V gene is TRBV7-3, the J gene TRBJ2-7; 8 bases align to TRBD1. CDR1 is SGHTA and CDR2 is FQGTGA in the germline V gene. This CDR3 contains 15 residues. V was clipped by 5 bases and J by 2 bases; unmatched bases: 8.

The rearrangement uses TRBV5-1 and TRBJ1-5, with D perhaps TRBD1 (6 bases). CDR1 and CDR2 from the germline V gene are SGHRS and YFSETQ. V dropped 0 bases and J dropped 5 bases, with 15 bases sitting between them. The CDR3 contains 16 residues. The CDR3: CASSLVSARGDQPQHF. CDR3 nucleotides: TGCGCCAGCAGCTTGGTATCAGCCAGGGGTGATCAGCCCCAGCATTTT.

The chain recombines TRBV5-4 with TRBJ1-3; 8 bases match TRBD1. The germline V gene encodes CDR1 SGHNT and CDR2 YYREEE (reference sequence). Unmatched junction bases numbered 7, after V lost 3 bases and J lost 2 bases. The CDR3 loop spans 16 amino acids. The chain's CDR3 is CASSSTQGVPGNTIYF. The CDR3 DNA is TGTGCCAGCAGCTCCACACAGGGGGTGCCTGGAAACACCATATATTTT.

This sequence joins TRBV19 and TRBJ2-1, with D maybe TRBD1 (5 bases). V was shortened by 0 bases and J by 0 bases, with 6 bases between the two germline ends. The CDR3 runs to 15 residues. Germline V gene data show CDR1 as LNHDA and CDR2 as SQIVND (reference sequence). The CDR3 sequence: CASSIDDSSYNEQFF. CDR3 sequence (DNA): TGTGCCAGTAGTATAGACGACAGCTCCTACAATGAGCAGTTCTTC.

The gene calls are TRBV5-8 and TRBJ2-3; TRBD2 matches 12 bases. There are 16 residues in the CDR3. Germline assignment: CDR1 SGHTS and CDR2 YDEGEE. J lost 3 bases, V lost 2 bases, and 4 bases had no gene match. CDR3 sequence (DNA): TGTGCCAGCAGCTTTCTAGCGGGAGGGCCAACAGATACGCAGTATTTT. Its translation: CASSFLAGGPTDTQYF.

CDR3 DNA: TGTGCCAGCAGCCGGAAGACAGGGGCGTCTGCAACTAATGAAAAACTGTTTTTT. Translation: CASSRKTGASATNEKLFF. The chain employs TRBV14 and TRBJ1-4; 8 bases are a match to TRBD1. There are 18 residues in the CDR3. The V gene end was trimmed by 4 bases and the J gene end by 0 bases; junction bases not matched to a gene: 10. Germline V gives CDR1 SGHDN, CDR2 FVKESK.

The J gene is TRBJ1-2, the V gene TRBV15; 7 bases are shared with TRBD1. CDR3 size: 12 residues. Losses at the gene ends were 4 bases for V and 9 bases for J; bases not matched to a gene: 5. Germline V gives CDR1 LNHNV, CDR2 YYDKDF (reference sequence). The CDR3 region has the DNA TGTGCCACCAGCACTTCAGGGGGTCGCTACACCTTC. Translated, it gives CATSTSGGRYTF.

The chain combines TRBV5-8 with TRBJ2-1; 11 bases match TRBD1. This CDR3 region has 14 residues. J was trimmed by 6 bases and V by 2 bases; bases with no gene match: 1. Germline values: CDR1 SGHTS, CDR2 YDEGEE. The CDR3 region is CASSFGQGANEQFF. CDR3 sequence (DNA): TGTGCCAGCAGCTTTGGACAGGGGGCCAATGAGCAGTTCTTC.

The chain uses TRBV6-1 and TRBJ1-1, with TRBD1 matching over 7 bases. The CDR3 is made up of 13 amino acids. V dropped 6 bases and J dropped 3; count of bases not matched to a gene: 4. The V gene's germline CDR1 is MNHNS and CDR2 SASEGT. The CDR3 region has the DNA TGTGCCAGCAGGTCGGGACAGTACACTGAAGCTTTCTTT. Its protein is CASRSGQYTEAFF.

The J gene is TRBJ1-6, the V gene TRBV14; 9 nucleotides agree with TRBD1. Germline V gene lookup returns CDR1 SGHDN and CDR2 FVKESK. The CDR3 has 14 amino acids. Losses at the gene ends were 4 bases for V and 9 bases for J; bases not matched to a gene: 4. The DNA of the CDR3 is TGTGCCAGCAGCCGGACAGGGGAGCTTTCACCCCTCCACTTT. Protein product: CASSRTGELSPLHF.

This chain uses TRBV7-6 with TRBJ2-5, with TRBD2 matching over 8 bases. The length of the CDR3 is 15 residues. Germline V gives CDR1 SGHVS, CDR2 FNYEAQ. V was pared by 5 bases and J by 5 bases, with 10 bases of the junction left unmatched. The CDR3: CASSPNPGGRETQYF. In DNA form, the CDR3 reads TGTGCCAGCAGCCCGAACCCGGGGGGGCGGGAGACCCAGTACTTC.

The chain combines TRBV19 with TRBJ1-5; no firm D call. Germline V gene sequence: CDR1 LNHDA, CDR2 SQIVND (reference sequence). Trimming left V 7 bases short and J 7 bases short, with 23 bases between. This CDR3 is 16 amino acids long. The DNA of the CDR3 is TGTGCCAGTAATATCGGTCGCAACCCGGGTTTGCAGCCCCAGCATTTT. It is translated as CASNIGRNPGLQPQHF.

V and J are TRBV9 and TRBJ2-1, with D perhaps matching TRBD1 (5 bases). The germline V gene has CDR1 SGDLS and CDR2 YYNGEE. Trimming removed 2 bases at V and 3 bases at J, with 6 bases between. The length of the CDR3 is 13 residues. The CDR3 loop reads CASSVRVYNEQFF. CDR3 nucleotide sequence: TGTGCCAGCAGCGTCAGGGTCTACAATGAGCAGTTCTTC.

J is TRBJ1-1 and V is TRBV25-1, with D possibly matching TRBD1 (5 bases). The V and J ends lost 5 bases and 5 bases respectively, with 15 bases between them. CDR1 is MGHDK, CDR2 SYGVNS, per germline. CDR3 size: 14 residues. CDR3 nucleotide sequence: TGTGCCAGCAGTCCCCCGCAAAGGGGTACTGAAGCTTTCTTT. It specifies CASSPPQRGTEAFF.

This chain joins TRBV5-1 and TRBJ1-1, with 12 bases that match TRBD1. J lost 0 bases, V lost 0 bases, and 9 bases had no gene match. Germline CDR1 SGHRS, CDR2 YFSETQ. The CDR3 contains 19 residues. The DNA for the CDR3 is TGCGCCAGCAGCTTGGAAATTGGGACAGGGGGCTTTCTGAACACTGAAGCTTTCTTT. This gives the protein CASSLEIGTGGFLNTEAFF.

The chain joins TRBV18 to TRBJ1-1, with no clear D. CDR1 is KGHSH and CDR2 is LQKENI in the germline V gene. Trimming removed 3 bases at V and 5 bases at J, with 19 bases between. There are 16 residues in the CDR3. This CDR3 reads CASSPFDPAAGTEAFF. The DNA of the CDR3 is TGTGCCAGCTCACCGTTCGACCCGGCGGCTGGGACTGAAGCTTTCTTT.

This chain connects TRBV15 to TRBJ2-2; D is undetermined. The CDR3 spans 16 residues. V shed 0 bases and J shed 1 base, with 9 bases lying between them. CDR1 is LNHNV, CDR2 YYDKDF, per germline (reference sequence). CDR3 amino acids: CATSRDRFGNTGELFF. CDR3 in DNA: TGTGCCACCAGCAGAGATCGTTTCGGGAACACCGGGGAGCTGTTTTTT.

In this sample, this clone turned up once. V usage is TRBV7-6 and J usage is TRBJ2-7; tentative D call: TRBD1 (5 bases). V lost 5 bases and J lost 0, with 11 bases in between. CDR1 is SGHVS and CDR2 is FNYEAQ in the germline V gene. CDR3 length equals 14 residues. The CDR3, as DNA: TGTGCCAGCAGCCCCCCTGGGGCCTCCTACGAGCAGTACTTC. Encoded protein: CASSPPGASYEQYF.

The sample holds one count of this clone. J is TRBJ2-4 and V is TRBV2, with TRBD2 as a possible D gene (5 bases). CDR3 length: 14 amino acids. From germline, CDR1 is SNHLY and CDR2 FYNNEI. With 1 base removed from V and 8 bases from J, the gap between germline ends came to 12 bases. As DNA, the CDR3 is TGTGCCAGCAGTGAAGATAGAGGGCTAGACATTCAGTACTTC. It is translated as CASSEDRGLDIQYF.

J is TRBJ2-1 and V is TRBV6-1, with 12 positions matching TRBD1. V lost 6 bases, J lost 6 bases, and 6 bases stayed unmatched. The CDR3 has 15 amino acids. Germline-derived CDR1 and CDR2 are MNHNS and SASEGT. CDR3 in amino acids: CASSEGQGAPNEQFF. CDR3 DNA: TGTGCCAGCAGCGAGGGACAGGGGGCGCCCAATGAGCAGTTCTTC.

The chain uses TRBV28 and TRBJ2-3; 11 bases line up with TRBD2. V was clipped by 5 bases and J by 1 base; unmatched bases: 5. This CDR3 spans 16 amino acids. CDR1 and CDR2 (germline): MDHEN, SYDVKM. The DNA of the CDR3 is TGTGCCAGCAGTCCTGGGACTAGCGGAGGCACAGATACGCAGTATTTT. Its protein is CASSPGTSGGTDTQYF.